Listed below are T cell receptor beta chains from one sample, sequenced in a study of CXCR3-negative and CXCR3-positive naive CD8 T cells. One entry per CDR3 protein, without DNA, is what TCRdb gives after re-calling the 5' RACE reads. This listing includes approximately 62,000 distinct CDR3 sequences. The sample consisted of naive CXCR3- CD8+ T cells from blood. The receptors here all came from a human donor in good health. Some clones in this sample may be carry-over from other donors' samples. Both conserved end residues are part of each CDR3.

j_gene: TRBJ1-4
v_gene: TRBV27
len: 11
CDR3aa: CASKSGEKLFF

j_gene: TRBJ1-1
v_gene: TRBV30
len: 13
CDR3aa: CAWSYVQNSEAFF

j_gene: TRBJ2-2
v_gene: TRBV3-1
len: 15
CDR3aa: CASSDRDTNTGELFF

j_gene: TRBJ2-1
v_gene: TRBV5-1
len: 17
CDR3aa: CASSFRTVRSSYNEQFF

j_gene: TRBJ2-2
v_gene: TRBV6-6
len: 14
CDR3aa: CASRTDSYTGELFF

j_gene: TRBJ1-5
v_gene: TRBV19
len: 13
CDR3aa: CASIGFSNQPQHF

j_gene: TRBJ2-7
v_gene: TRBV28
len: 15
CDR3aa: CASSPPGQGLWEQYF

j_gene: TRBJ2-7
v_gene: TRBV4-2
len: 19
CDR3aa: CASSQEDPGTSGGSYEQYF

j_gene: TRBJ1-1
v_gene: TRBV9
len: 14
CDR3aa: CASSVDGMNTEAFF

j_gene: TRBJ1-5
v_gene: TRBV28
len: 15
CDR3aa: CAIHVGVGSNQPQHF

j_gene: TRBJ1-1
v_gene: TRBV6-6
len: 14
CDR3aa: CASSYGGGVAEAFF

j_gene: TRBJ2-2
v_gene: TRBV6-1
len: 13
CDR3aa: CASIPENTGELFF

j_gene: TRBJ2-7
v_gene: TRBV30
len: 13
CDR3aa: CAWSTGEGYEQYF

j_gene: TRBJ2-5
v_gene: TRBV7-9
len: 15
CDR3aa: CASSGPLADQETQYF

j_gene: TRBJ2-1
v_gene: TRBV28
len: 17
CDR3aa: CASREDRGDRYYNEQFF

j_gene: TRBJ2-5
v_gene: TRBV7-2
len: 12
CDR3aa: CASSFGQETQYF

j_gene: TRBJ2-7
v_gene: TRBV5-1
len: 13
CDR3aa: CASSLGGNYEQYF

j_gene: TRBJ2-3
v_gene: TRBV6-2/TRBV6-3
len: 12
CDR3aa: CASSLPGDTQYF

j_gene: TRBJ2-1
v_gene: TRBV12-3/TRBV12-4
len: 15
CDR3aa: CASSGLGGSYNEQFF

j_gene: TRBJ2-2
v_gene: TRBV29-1
len: 12
CDR3aa: CSAETGTGELFF

j_gene: TRBJ2-7
v_gene: TRBV7-3
len: 14
CDR3aa: CASSLAGSAVEQYF

j_gene: TRBJ2-7
v_gene: TRBV20-1
len: 13
CDR3aa: CSASSSRAYEQYF

j_gene: TRBJ2-7
v_gene: TRBV15
len: 14
CDR3aa: CATSTRWETGEQYF

j_gene: TRBJ1-5
v_gene: TRBV5-1
len: 15
CDR3aa: CASSLGQSENQPQHF

j_gene: TRBJ2-2
v_gene: TRBV7-2
len: 15
CDR3aa: CASSHGVGGVGELFF

j_gene: TRBJ2-1
v_gene: TRBV6-2/TRBV6-3
len: 16
CDR3aa: CASSYHRGGTYNEQFF

j_gene: TRBJ1-2
v_gene: TRBV5-1
len: 15
CDR3aa: CASSLKRDGGYGYTF

j_gene: TRBJ1-1
v_gene: TRBV4-3
len: 14
CDR3aa: CASSLYQLNTEAFF

j_gene: TRBJ2-7
v_gene: TRBV29-1
len: 14
CDR3aa: CSVEDGHKIDEQYF

j_gene: TRBJ2-7
v_gene: TRBV7-9
len: 14
CDR3aa: CASSFAGSGYEQYF

j_gene: TRBJ2-1
v_gene: TRBV20-1
len: 14
CDR3aa: CSARGQFSYNEQFF

j_gene: TRBJ2-1
v_gene: TRBV12-3/TRBV12-4
len: 13
CDR3aa: CASSAELGGEQFF

j_gene: TRBJ1-1
v_gene: TRBV6-5
len: 14
CDR3aa: CASSTLYAATEAFF

j_gene: TRBJ1-1
v_gene: TRBV6-6
len: 16
CDR3aa: CASRVPSGIENTEAFF

j_gene: TRBJ1-3
v_gene: TRBV12-3/TRBV12-4
len: 17
CDR3aa: CASRQANRKSSGNTIYF

j_gene: TRBJ2-7
v_gene: TRBV6-2/TRBV6-3
len: 13
CDR3aa: CASSEGNGYEQYF

j_gene: TRBJ2-5
v_gene: TRBV12-3/TRBV12-4
len: 15
CDR3aa: CASGRGGRMQETQYF

j_gene: TRBJ2-3
v_gene: TRBV13
len: 17
CDR3aa: CASSLGLEAGGPDTQYF

j_gene: TRBJ2-1
v_gene: TRBV29-1
len: 14
CDR3aa: CSALDSSSYNEQFF

j_gene: TRBJ2-4
v_gene: TRBV7-9
len: 15
CDR3aa: CASSLALGVANIQYF

j_gene: TRBJ2-1
v_gene: TRBV12-3/TRBV12-4
len: 11
CDR3aa: CASIRMNEQFF

j_gene: TRBJ2-1
v_gene: TRBV9
len: 16
CDR3aa: CASSLRADGGYNEQFF

j_gene: TRBJ1-2
v_gene: TRBV4-2
len: 16
CDR3aa: CASSQDLRQFFYGYTF